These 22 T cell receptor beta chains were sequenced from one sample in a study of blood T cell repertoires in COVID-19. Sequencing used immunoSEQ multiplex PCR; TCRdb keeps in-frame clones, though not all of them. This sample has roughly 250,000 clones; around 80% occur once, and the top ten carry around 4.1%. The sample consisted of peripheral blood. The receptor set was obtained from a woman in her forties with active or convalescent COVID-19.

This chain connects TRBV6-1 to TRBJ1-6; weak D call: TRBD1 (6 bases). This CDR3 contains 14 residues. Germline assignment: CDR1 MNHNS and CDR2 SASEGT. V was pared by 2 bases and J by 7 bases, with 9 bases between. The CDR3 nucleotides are TGTGCCAGCAGTGAACCGCAGGGGAATTCACCCCTCCACTTT. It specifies CASSEPQGNSPLHF.

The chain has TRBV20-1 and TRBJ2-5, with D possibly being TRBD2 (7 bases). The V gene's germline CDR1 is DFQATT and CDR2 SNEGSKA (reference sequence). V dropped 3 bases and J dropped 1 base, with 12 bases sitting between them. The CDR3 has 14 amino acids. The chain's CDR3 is CSASPRGLQETQYF. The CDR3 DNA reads TGCAGTGCTAGTCCGCGGGGGCTCCAAGAGACCCAGTACTTC.

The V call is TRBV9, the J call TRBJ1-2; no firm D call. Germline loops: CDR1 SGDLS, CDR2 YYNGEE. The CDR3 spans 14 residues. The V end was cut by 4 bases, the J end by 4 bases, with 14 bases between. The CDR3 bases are TGTGCCAGCAGCCCCCGTTCGGGGATCTATGGCTACACCTTC. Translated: CASSPRSGIYGYTF.

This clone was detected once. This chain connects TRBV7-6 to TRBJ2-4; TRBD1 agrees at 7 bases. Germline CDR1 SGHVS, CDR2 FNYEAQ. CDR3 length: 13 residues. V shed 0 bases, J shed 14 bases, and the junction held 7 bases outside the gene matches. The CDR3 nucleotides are TGTGCCAGCAGCTTAGCCCGCGACAGGGCGGAGTACTTC. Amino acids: CASSLARDRAEYF.

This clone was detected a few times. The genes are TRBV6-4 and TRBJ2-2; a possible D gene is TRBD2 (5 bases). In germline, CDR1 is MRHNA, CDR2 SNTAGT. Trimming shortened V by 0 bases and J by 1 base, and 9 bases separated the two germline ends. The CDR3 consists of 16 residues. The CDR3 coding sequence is TGTGCCAGCAGTGACTCCCTAGGGAGGAACACCGGGGAGCTGTTTTTT. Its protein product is CASSDSLGRNTGELFF.

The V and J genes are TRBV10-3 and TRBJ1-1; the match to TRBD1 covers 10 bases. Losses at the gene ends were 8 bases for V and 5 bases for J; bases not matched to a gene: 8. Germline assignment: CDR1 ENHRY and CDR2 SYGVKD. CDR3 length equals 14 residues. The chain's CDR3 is CAIGDRGRSTEAFF. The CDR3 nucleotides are TGTGCCATCGGAGACAGGGGGCGATCTACTGAAGCTTTCTTT.

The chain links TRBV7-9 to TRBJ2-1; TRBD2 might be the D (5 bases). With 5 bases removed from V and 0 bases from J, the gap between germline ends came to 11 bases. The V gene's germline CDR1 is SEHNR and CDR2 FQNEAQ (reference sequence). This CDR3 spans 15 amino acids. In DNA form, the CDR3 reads TGTGCCAGCAGCCCGAGGAGGAGCTCCTACAATGAGCAGTTCTTC. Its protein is CASSPRRSSYNEQFF. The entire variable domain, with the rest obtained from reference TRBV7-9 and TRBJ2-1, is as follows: DTGVSQNPRHKITKRGQNVTFRCDPISEHNRLYWYRQTLGQGPEFLTYFQNEAQLEKSRLLSDRFSAERPKGSFSTLEIQRTEQGDSAMYLCASSPRRSSYNEQFFGPGTRLTVL.

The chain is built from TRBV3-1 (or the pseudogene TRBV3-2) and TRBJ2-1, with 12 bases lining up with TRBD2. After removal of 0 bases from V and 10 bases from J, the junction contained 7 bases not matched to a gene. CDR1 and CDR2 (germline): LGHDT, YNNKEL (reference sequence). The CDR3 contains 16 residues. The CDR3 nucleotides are TGTGCCAGCAGCCAAGACGCTAGCGGGGGGGCAAGGGAGCAGTTCTTC. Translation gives CASSQDASGGAREQFF.

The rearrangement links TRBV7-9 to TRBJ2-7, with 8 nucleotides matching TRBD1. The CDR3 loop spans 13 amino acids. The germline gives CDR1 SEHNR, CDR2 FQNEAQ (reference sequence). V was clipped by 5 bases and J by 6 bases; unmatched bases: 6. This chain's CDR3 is CASSPGTGSEQYF. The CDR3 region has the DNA TGTGCCAGCAGCCCGGGGACAGGCTCCGAGCAGTACTTC.

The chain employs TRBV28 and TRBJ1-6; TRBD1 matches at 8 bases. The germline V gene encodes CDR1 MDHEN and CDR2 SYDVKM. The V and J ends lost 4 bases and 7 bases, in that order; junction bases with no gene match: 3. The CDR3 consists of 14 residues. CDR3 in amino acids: CASSSGQANSPLHF. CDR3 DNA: TGTGCCAGCAGTTCGGGACAGGCCAATTCACCCCTCCACTTT.

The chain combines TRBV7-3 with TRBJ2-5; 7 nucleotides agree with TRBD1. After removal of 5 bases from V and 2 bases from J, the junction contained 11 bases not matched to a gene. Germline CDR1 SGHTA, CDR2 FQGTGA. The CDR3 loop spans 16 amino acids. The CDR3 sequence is CASSPIRGGDQETQYF. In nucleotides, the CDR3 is TGTGCCAGCAGCCCAATCCGAGGGGGCGATCAAGAGACCCAGTACTTC.

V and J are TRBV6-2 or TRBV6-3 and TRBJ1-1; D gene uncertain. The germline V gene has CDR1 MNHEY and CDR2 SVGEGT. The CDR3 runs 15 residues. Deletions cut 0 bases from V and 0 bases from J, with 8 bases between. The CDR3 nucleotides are TGTGCCAGCAGTTACTCAGTGAGGATGAACACTGAAGCTTTCTTT. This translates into CASSYSVRMNTEAFF.

CDR3 DNA: TGTGCCAGCAGCGTAGGGGGCTATAGCAATCAGCCCCAGCATTTT. Its translation is CASSVGGYSNQPQHF. V and J are TRBV9 and TRBJ1-5; TRBD1 might be the D (5 bases). V lost 0 bases and J lost 0, with 7 bases in between. Germline V lookup: CDR1 SGDLS, CDR2 YYNGEE. This CDR3 spans 15 amino acids.

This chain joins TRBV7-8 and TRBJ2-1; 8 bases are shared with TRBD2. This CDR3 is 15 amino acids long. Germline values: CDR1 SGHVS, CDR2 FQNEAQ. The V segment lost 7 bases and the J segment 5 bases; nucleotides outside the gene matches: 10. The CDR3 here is CASKKVAGRDNEQFF. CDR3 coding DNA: TGTGCCAGCAAAAAGGTAGCGGGGAGAGACAATGAGCAGTTCTTC. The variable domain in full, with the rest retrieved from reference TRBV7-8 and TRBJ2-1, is GAGVSQSPRYKVAKRGQDVALRCDPISGHVSLFWYQQALGQGPEFLTYFQNEAQLDKSGLPSDRFFAERPEGSVSTLKIQRTQQEDSAVYLCASKKVAGRDNEQFFGPGTRLTVL.

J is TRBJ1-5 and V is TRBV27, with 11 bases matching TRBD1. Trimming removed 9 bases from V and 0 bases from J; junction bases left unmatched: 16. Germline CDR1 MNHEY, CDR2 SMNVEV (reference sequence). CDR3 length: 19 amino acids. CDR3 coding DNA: TGTGCCAGTCCAAAAGGGGGGACAGGGGGGACCCTTAGCAATCAGCCCCAGCATTTT. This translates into CASPKGGTGGTLSNQPQHF.

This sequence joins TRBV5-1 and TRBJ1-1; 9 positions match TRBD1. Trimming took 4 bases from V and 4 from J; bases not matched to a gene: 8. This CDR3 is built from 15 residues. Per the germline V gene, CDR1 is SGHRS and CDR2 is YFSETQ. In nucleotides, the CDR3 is TGCGCCAGCAGCATACAGGGGGCGCAAGGCACTGAAGCTTTCTTT. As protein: CASSIQGAQGTEAFF. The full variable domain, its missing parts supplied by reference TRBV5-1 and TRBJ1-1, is KAGVTQTPRYLIKTRGQQVTLSCSPISGHRSVSWYQQTPGQGLQFLFEYFSETQRNKGNFPGRFSGRQFSNSRSEMNVSTLELGDSALYLCASSIQGAQGTEAFFGQGTRLTVV.

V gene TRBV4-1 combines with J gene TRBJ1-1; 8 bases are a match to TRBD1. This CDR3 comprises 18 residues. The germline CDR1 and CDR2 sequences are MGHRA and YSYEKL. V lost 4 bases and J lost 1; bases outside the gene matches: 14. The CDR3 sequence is CASSPQRTGILSNTEAFF. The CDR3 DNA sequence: TGCGCCAGCAGCCCGCAGAGGACAGGGATACTTTCGAACACTGAAGCTTTCTTT.

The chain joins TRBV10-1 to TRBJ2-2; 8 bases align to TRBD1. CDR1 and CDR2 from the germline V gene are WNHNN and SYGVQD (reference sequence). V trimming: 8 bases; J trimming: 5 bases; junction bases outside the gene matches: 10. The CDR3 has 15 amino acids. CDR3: CASGPRQGTTGELFF. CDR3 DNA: TGCGCCAGCGGACCCAGACAGGGGACGACCGGGGAGCTGTTTTTT.

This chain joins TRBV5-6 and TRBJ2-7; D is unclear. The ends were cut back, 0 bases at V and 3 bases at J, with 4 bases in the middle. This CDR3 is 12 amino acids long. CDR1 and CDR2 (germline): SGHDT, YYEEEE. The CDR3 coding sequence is TGTGCCAGCAGCTTGGGAGACTACGAGCAGTACTTC. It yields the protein CASSLGDYEQYF. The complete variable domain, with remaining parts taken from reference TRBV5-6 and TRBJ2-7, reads DAGVTQSPTHLIKTRGQQVTLRCSPKSGHDTVSWYQQALGQGPQFIFQYYEEEERQRGNFPDRFSGHQFPNYSSELNVNALLLGDSALYLCASSLGDYEQYFGPGTRLTVT.

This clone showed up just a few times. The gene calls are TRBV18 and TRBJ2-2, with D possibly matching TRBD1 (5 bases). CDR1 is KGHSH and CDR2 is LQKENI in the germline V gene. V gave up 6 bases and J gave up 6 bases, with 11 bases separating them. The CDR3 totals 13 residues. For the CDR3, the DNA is TGTGCCAGCTCTCGCGACAGTCCCGGGGAGCTGTTTTTT. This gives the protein CASSRDSPGELFF.

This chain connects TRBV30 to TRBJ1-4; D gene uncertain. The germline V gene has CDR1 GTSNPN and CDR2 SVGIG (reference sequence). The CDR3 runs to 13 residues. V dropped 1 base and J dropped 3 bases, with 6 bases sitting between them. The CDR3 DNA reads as TGTGCCTGGAGTGGACATCCTAATGAAAAACTGTTTTTT. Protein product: CAWSGHPNEKLFF.

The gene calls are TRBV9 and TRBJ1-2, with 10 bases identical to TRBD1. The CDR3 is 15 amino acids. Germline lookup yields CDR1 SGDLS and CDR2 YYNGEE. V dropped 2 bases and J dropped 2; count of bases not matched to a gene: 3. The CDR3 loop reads CASSVAGQGNYGYTF. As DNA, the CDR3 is TGTGCCAGCAGCGTCGCGGGACAGGGGAACTATGGCTACACCTTC.